This TCR beta chain was sequenced during a study of cytomegalovirus exposure and HLA in healthy donors. Germline loops: CDR1 WSHSY, CDR2 SAAADI. V lost 3 bases and J lost 3, with 9 bases in between. The CDR3 extends over 14 amino acids. This clone was observed a handful of times. Primers for the PCR totalled 60 Vbeta and 13 Jbeta. The repertoire was sequenced with immunoSEQ multiplex PCR; TCRdb's copy has only in-frame clones and lacks some. Seen here are around 140,000 clones, approximately 82% observed once, and the top ten hold 1.2% to 1.5%. This sequence joins TRBV10-2 and TRBJ1-5; D gene uncertain. The sequenced sample was PBMCs. The TCR comes from a young man in good health and CMV-seropositive. For the CDR3, the DNA is TGCGCCAGCAGTGACAGGTCCACCAATCAGCCCCAGCATTTT. This sequence encodes CASSDRSTNQPQHF.